One sample yielded the 4 T cell receptor beta chains listed below, sequenced in a study of shared clonotypes between healthy human individuals. Only in-frame clones appear in the TCRdb table, and some are missing; sequencing was by immunoSEQ multiplex PCR. In the table there are more than 550,000 clones, around 90% of which are singletons. The specimen was memory CD8+ T cells from PBMCs. Subset denoted: CD45RO+ cells pooled with CCR7-negative TemRA cells. Receptors were obtained from a man aged 18 to 30 in good health. Some clones in this sample may be carry-over from other donors' samples.

The chain carries TRBV5-5 and TRBJ2-5; tentatively, D is TRBD1 (5 bases). The CDR3 is 14 residues long. V lost 3 bases to trimming and J lost 6 bases, with 15 bases between them. Germline CDR1 reads SGHKS; CDR2 reads YYEKEE (reference sequence). In DNA, the CDR3 is TGTGCCAGCAGCTGGGCAGGGAAATCAAAGACCCAGTACTTC. As protein: CASSWAGKSKTQYF.

The chain carries TRBV27 and TRBJ2-1; 7 nucleotides line up with TRBD1. Trimming cost V 9 bases and J 7 bases; bases outside gene matches: 12. This CDR3 has 14 residues. Germline assignment: CDR1 MNHEY and CDR2 SMNVEV (reference sequence). CDR3 protein: CASTQQGVGNEQFF. CDR3 in DNA: TGTGCCAGTACCCAGCAGGGGGTAGGTAATGAGCAGTTCTTC.

The chain joins TRBV15 to TRBJ2-3; D may correspond to TRBD1 or TRBD2 (5 bases each). Trimming removed 1 base at V and 5 bases at J, with 19 bases between. Germline CDR1 and CDR2: LNHNV and YYDKDF (reference sequence). The CDR3 totals 17 residues. Written as DNA, the CDR3 is TGTGCCACCAGCAGAGTGGAGGTGTTCAGGGCAAGAGATACGCAGTATTTT. It yields the protein CATSRVEVFRARDTQYF.

This clone appeared a single time. V gene TRBV19 combines with J gene TRBJ1-5; D gene uncertain. Trimming took off 4 bases at V and 6 bases at J, with 10 bases between the two ends. Germline V gene data show CDR1 as LNHDA and CDR2 as SQIVND (reference sequence). This CDR3 is built from 13 residues. The CDR3 protein is CASSTIAGQPQHF. CDR3 DNA: TGTGCCAGTAGTACCATCGCGGGTCAGCCCCAGCATTTT.